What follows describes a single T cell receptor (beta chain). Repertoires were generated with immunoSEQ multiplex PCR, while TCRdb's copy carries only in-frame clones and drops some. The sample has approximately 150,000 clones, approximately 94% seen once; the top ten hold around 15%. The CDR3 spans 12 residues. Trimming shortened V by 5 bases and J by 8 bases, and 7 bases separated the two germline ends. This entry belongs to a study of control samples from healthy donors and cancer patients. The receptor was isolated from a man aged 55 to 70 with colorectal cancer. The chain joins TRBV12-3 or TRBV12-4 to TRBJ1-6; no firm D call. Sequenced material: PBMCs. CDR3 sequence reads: CASSPGHSPLHF. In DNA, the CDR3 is TGTGCCAGCAGTCCCGGTCATTCACCCCTCCACTTT.